This T cell receptor (beta chain) was sequenced during a study of siplizumab effects on memory and regulatory T cells. TCRdb's table, derived via immunoSEQ multiplex PCR, lists solely in-frame clones and lacks some. The data show some 110,000 clones, over 85% seen once. The ends lost 7 bases at V and 1 base at J; junction bases unmatched: 12. The V gene's germline CDR1 is LNHDA and CDR2 SQIVND (reference sequence). The CDR3 covers 17 residues. The source material was Tregs sorted from blood. This receptor was obtained from a human donor in good health. The chain uses TRBV19 and TRBJ2-7; TRBD2 matches at 11 bases. CDR3 in amino acids: CASTLSGLAGGSYEQYF. The CDR3 nucleotides are TGTGCCAGTACCCTAAGCGGGCTAGCGGGAGGTTCCTACGAGCAGTACTTC.